These 31 T cell receptor beta chains share one sample of origin, sequenced in a study of monozygotic twins with cystic fibrosis. Sequencing used immunoSEQ multiplex PCR; TCRdb keeps in-frame clones, though not all of them. The sample has about 35,000 clones; roughly three fifths are singletons. Input material: blood. These receptor sequences come from a girl aged 5-17 years with cystic fibrosis.

The chain recombines TRBV4-1 with TRBJ2-3, with D perhaps TRBD2 (5 bases). CDR3 length equals 16 residues. Trimming shortened V by 7 bases and J by 2 bases, and 19 bases separated the two germline ends. Germline V gene sequence: CDR1 MGHRA, CDR2 YSYEKL. Here the CDR3 DNA reads TGCGCCAGCAAGAAGTGGGGTGAGGGAGACACAGATACGCAGTATTTT. Protein: CASKKWGEGDTDTQYF.

V usage is TRBV6-1 and J usage is TRBJ2-7; D remains ambiguous. Germline V lookup: CDR1 MNHNS, CDR2 SASEGT. CDR3 size: 13 residues. The ends were cut back, 1 base at V and 3 bases at J, with 7 bases in the middle. Written as DNA, the CDR3 is TGTGCCAGCAGTGAAGTAGGCTACTACGAGCAGTACTTC. It is translated as CASSEVGYYEQYF.

The V call is TRBV2, the J call TRBJ1-2; D unresolved. The CDR3 has 14 residues. Germline values: CDR1 SNHLY, CDR2 FYNNEI. V shed 8 bases and J shed 4 bases, with 17 bases lying between them. The CDR3 sequence: CASLDRVRGYGYTF. The CDR3 DNA reads as TGTGCCAGCCTGGATAGGGTCCGGGGCTATGGCTACACCTTC.

The chain is built from TRBV18 and TRBJ2-3; D may be TRBD2 (7 bases). The ends were cut back, 1 base at V and 0 bases at J, with 11 bases in the middle. Germline V CDR1 and CDR2: KGHSH, LQKENI. This CDR3 has 16 amino acids. The chain's CDR3 is CASSPLGGASTDTQYF. In DNA form, the CDR3 reads TGTGCCAGCTCACCACTTGGGGGGGCTAGCACAGATACGCAGTATTTT.

CDR3 amino acids: CASSQISRPIAFF. The CDR3 bases are TGTGCCAGCAGCCAAATCTCCCGCCCCATAGCTTTCTTT. The V call is TRBV11-2, the J call TRBJ1-1; D not certain. Germline V gene data show CDR1 as SGHAT and CDR2 as FQNNGV. The CDR3 is 13 amino acids. V lost 5 bases, J lost 10 bases, and 17 bases lay in between.

The chain links TRBV7-2 to TRBJ2-2, with 9 bases aligning to TRBD2. The junction had 13 bases not matched to a gene; V was cut back by 5 bases and J by 6 bases. There are 17 residues in the CDR3. CDR1 is SGHTA, CDR2 FQGNSA, per germline. In nucleotides, the CDR3 is TGTGCCAGCAGCCCGCACCCTAGCGGGATGGGTCCCGGGGAGCTGTTTTTT. Its protein product is CASSPHPSGMGPGELFF.

V gene TRBV4-2 combines with J gene TRBJ2-7; 12 bases are shared with TRBD2. The CDR3 sequence is 16 residues long. The ends lost 1 base at V and 1 base at J; junction bases unmatched: 2. Germline CDR1 reads LGHNA; CDR2 reads YNFKEQ. CDR3 protein: CASSQVGTSGSYEQYF. Here the CDR3 DNA reads TGTGCCAGCAGCCAAGTGGGGACTAGCGGGTCCTACGAGCAGTACTTC.

V and J are TRBV25-1 and TRBJ2-1, with a tentative D call TRBD2 (6 bases). Trimming shortened V by 7 bases and J by 5 bases, and 24 bases separated the two germline ends. The CDR3 covers 17 residues. Per germline, CDR1 MGHDK and CDR2 SYGVNS. CDR3: CASTFPPRGKKDNEQFF. Here the CDR3 DNA reads TGTGCCAGCACCTTTCCCCCTCGCGGGAAAAAAGACAATGAGCAGTTCTTC.

The V and J genes are TRBV29-1 and TRBJ2-3; 7 nucleotides match TRBD1. CDR3 length equals 13 residues. The V segment lost 6 bases and the J segment 2 bases; nucleotides outside the gene matches: 5. Germline V CDR1 and CDR2: SQVTM, ANQGSEA. The CDR3 reads CSVARGTTDTQYF. CDR3 sequence (DNA): TGCAGCGTCGCCAGGGGGACCACAGATACGCAGTATTTT.

V is TRBV4-3 and J is TRBJ2-1, with D tentatively TRBD2 (6 bases). CDR3 length: 15 residues. CDR1 is LGHNA and CDR2 is YSLEER in the germline V gene. V lost 5 bases and J lost 6, with 17 bases in between. Here the CDR3 reads CASSSSGLATNEQFF. The CDR3 bases are TGCGCCAGCAGCAGCTCAGGGCTAGCGACCAATGAGCAGTTCTTC.

The V and J genes are TRBV10-3 and TRBJ1-2; D may be TRBD1 (6 bases). From germline, CDR1 is ENHRY and CDR2 SYGVKD. V was cut by 2 bases and J by 7 bases, with 14 bases left in between. The CDR3 runs 14 residues. As DNA, the CDR3 is TGTGCCATCAGTGAGGTTCCAGGGGATCTTGGCTACACCTTC. Amino acids: CAISEVPGDLGYTF.

The chain combines TRBV4-3 with TRBJ2-2; 8 nucleotides match TRBD2. The V gene end was trimmed by 0 bases and the J gene end by 8 bases; junction bases not matched to a gene: 11. Germline assignment: CDR1 LGHNA and CDR2 YSLEER. The CDR3 has 17 residues. As DNA, the CDR3 is TGCGCCAGCAGCCAAGATAGGAGCGGGAGTTTAAGGGGGGAGCTGTTTTTT. Encoded protein: CASSQDRSGSLRGELFF.

This clone showed up just a few times. The chain couples TRBV30 to TRBJ1-1, with TRBD1 matching over 9 bases. CDR1 GTSNPN and CDR2 SVGIG come from the germline V gene (reference sequence). J was trimmed by 8 bases and V by 5 bases; bases with no gene match: 12. The CDR3 is 14 amino acids. The chain's CDR3 is CAWDSGTGLREAFF. The CDR3 DNA follows: TGTGCCTGGGACTCCGGGACAGGGTTAAGGGAAGCTTTCTTT.

The rearrangement joins TRBV4-1 to TRBJ2-3; a weak D match, TRBD2 (5 bases). V shed 3 bases and J shed 0 bases, with 16 bases lying between them. This CDR3 spans 17 amino acids. Germline assignment: CDR1 MGHRA and CDR2 YSYEKL. CDR3 bases: TGCGCCAGCAGCCACGGTGGAGCGGAGCCTAGCACAGATACGCAGTATTTT. This sequence encodes CASSHGGAEPSTDTQYF.

This chain uses TRBV6-1 with TRBJ2-3, with D hard to call. The CDR3 loop spans 15 amino acids. Trimming took 7 bases from V and 2 from J, leaving 16 bases between them. Germline V lookup: CDR1 MNHNS, CDR2 SASEGT. The CDR3 DNA reads as TGTGCCAGCACCACGGTCCGGACCGCCACAGATACGCAGTATTTT. Translating it yields CASTTVRTATDTQYF.

J is TRBJ1-5 and V is TRBV9, with no clear D. V was cut by 0 bases and J by 7 bases, with 8 bases left in between. The germline V gene encodes CDR1 SGDLS and CDR2 YYNGEE. CDR3 length: 13 residues. CDR3 region: CASSVEVGQPQHF. The CDR3 nucleotides are TGTGCCAGCAGCGTAGAGGTGGGACAGCCCCAGCATTTT.

This chain connects TRBV5-8 to TRBJ2-7; no firm D call. V gave up 0 bases and J gave up 3 bases, with 7 bases separating them. This CDR3 spans 13 amino acids. Germline V gene data show CDR1 as SGHTS and CDR2 as YDEGEE. Here the CDR3 DNA reads TGTGCCAGCAGCTTGGAGGTCAACTACGAGCAGTACGTC. This sequence encodes CASSLEVNYEQYV.

This chain joins TRBV6-6 and TRBJ1-2, with D possibly matching TRBD1 (5 bases). The V and J ends lost 8 bases and 7 bases respectively, with 14 bases between them. The CDR3 is made up of 12 amino acids. Germline-derived CDR1 and CDR2 are MNHNY and SVGAGI (reference sequence). The CDR3 reads CASRDGAGGYTF. The CDR3 nucleotides are TGTGCCAGCCGGGACGGGGCAGGTGGCTACACCTTC.

This clone occurred a few times. The chain combines TRBV5-4 with TRBJ2-7; no clear D gene. The germline V gene encodes CDR1 SGHNT and CDR2 YYREEE (reference sequence). CDR3 size: 10 residues. Between the trimmed V and J ends, which lost 4 bases and 4 bases, there was a span of 3 bases. CDR3 in amino acids: CASSVYEQYV. As DNA, the CDR3 is TGTGCCAGCAGCGTGTACGAGCAGTACGTC.

The chain recombines TRBV27 with TRBJ2-1; possibly TRBD1 for D (5 bases). The length of the CDR3 is 15 residues. In germline, CDR1 is MNHEY, CDR2 SMNVEV (reference sequence). Trimming left V 5 bases short and J 0 bases short, with 11 bases between. CDR3: CASSLDSSSYNEQFF. The CDR3 region has the DNA TGTGCCAGCAGTCTCGACAGTAGCTCCTACAATGAGCAGTTCTTC.

The rearrangement uses TRBV7-9 and TRBJ2-3, with 7 bases aligning to TRBD2. Unmatched junction bases numbered 3, after V lost 5 bases and J lost 1 base. Germline loops: CDR1 SEHNR, CDR2 FQNEAQ (reference sequence). The CDR3 is 14 amino acids. CDR3 DNA sequence: TGTGCCAGCAGCCCAGCGGGACGCACAGATACGCAGTATTTT. Amino acids: CASSPAGRTDTQYF. Filled out from reference TRBV7-9 and TRBJ2-3, the complete variable domain reads DTGVSQNPRHKITKRGQNVTFRCDPISEHNRLYWYRQTLGQGPEFLTYFQNEAQLEKSRLLSDRFSAERPKGSFSTLEIQRTEQGDSAMYLCASSPAGRTDTQYFGPGTRLTVL.

This clone has just a few counts. CDR3 protein: CSGRDNEQFF. In nucleotides, the CDR3 is TGCAGCGGGAGGGACAATGAGCAGTTCTTC. This chain uses TRBV29-1 with TRBJ2-1; tentatively, D is TRBD2 (6 bases). This CDR3 is 10 amino acids long. The germline CDR1 and CDR2 sequences are SQVTM and ANQGSEA. V lost 7 bases, J lost 5 bases, and 6 bases lay in between.

This clone is a singleton in its sample. This chain uses TRBV6-5 with TRBJ2-7; the D gene could be TRBD1 or TRBD2 (5 bases each). There are 13 residues in the CDR3. Per germline, CDR1 MNHEY and CDR2 SVGAGI. V gave up 5 bases and J gave up 6 bases, with 14 bases separating them. DNA for the CDR3: TGTGCCAGCAGTCGACCTCCAGGGACCGAGCAGTACTTC. Translated, it gives CASSRPPGTEQYF.

This sequence joins TRBV9 and TRBJ1-1; no firm D call. This CDR3 is 14 amino acids long. In germline, CDR1 is SGDLS, CDR2 YYNGEE. Trimming removed 0 bases at V and 10 bases at J, with 16 bases between. The DNA for the CDR3 is TGTGCCAGCAGCGTAGTAGACCCCTCCGGCGGAGCTTTCTTT. Its protein product is CASSVVDPSGGAFF.

The gene calls are TRBV28 and TRBJ2-7, with 9 nucleotides matching TRBD2. The trim removed 7 bases at V and 10 bases at J, leaving 17 bases unmatched. Germline V gene lookup returns CDR1 MDHEN and CDR2 SYDVKM. The CDR3 length is 15 residues. CDR3 bases: TGTGCCAGCACCTTCGGGGCTAGCGGGATCTCGGAACAGTACTTC. Translating gives CASTFGASGISEQYF. The full variable domain, in which reference TRBV28 and TRBJ2-7 provide the parts outside the CDR3, is DVKVTQSSRYLVKRTGEKVFLECVQDMDHENMFWYRQDPGLGLRLIYFSYDVKMKEKGDIPEGYSVSREKKERFSLILESASTNQTSMYLCASTFGASGISEQYFGPGTRLTVT.

This clone has more than one count but fewer than ten. The J gene is TRBJ2-2, the V gene TRBV27, with 11 positions matching TRBD1. The junction had 9 bases not matched to a gene; V was cut back by 5 bases and J by 7 bases. Germline V gene data show CDR1 as MNHEY and CDR2 as SMNVEV (reference sequence). The CDR3 runs 16 residues. This CDR3 is CASSPLGQGEVGELFF. As DNA, the CDR3 is TGTGCCAGCAGTCCCCTGGGACAGGGGGAAGTCGGGGAGCTGTTTTTT.

This clone was seen only a few times. The CDR3 loop reads CASSLEGGNTEAFF. Here the CDR3 DNA reads TGTGCCAGCAGTTTGGAGGGGGGGAACACTGAAGCTTTCTTT. The gene calls are TRBV28 and TRBJ1-1; possible D gene TRBD1, 6 bases. CDR3 length equals 14 residues. V shed 3 bases and J shed 1 base, with 9 bases lying between them. In germline, CDR1 is MDHEN, CDR2 SYDVKM.

J is TRBJ2-7 and V is TRBV2; tentative D call: TRBD2 (5 bases). Per germline, CDR1 SNHLY and CDR2 FYNNEI. CDR3 length: 15 amino acids. The germline V and J ends were trimmed by 5 bases and 0 bases, with 14 bases remaining between them. CDR3 DNA sequence: TGTGCCAGCAGTAATAAGGAAGGGAGCTCCTACGAGCAGTACGTC. It specifies CASSNKEGSSYEQYV.

V and J are TRBV7-8 and TRBJ1-2; D is undetermined. This CDR3 has 12 residues. Trimming took off 5 bases at V and 7 bases at J, with 11 bases between the two ends. CDR1 and CDR2 (germline): SGHVS, FQNEAQ. This chain's CDR3 is CASSPLRPGYTF. The CDR3, as DNA: TGTGCCAGCAGCCCCCTTAGGCCTGGCTACACCTTC.

This chain joins TRBV18 and TRBJ2-3; 7 bases line up with TRBD1. Germline loops: CDR1 KGHSH, CDR2 LQKENI. This CDR3 region has 13 residues. Germline trimming cut 4 bases from V and 7 bases from J; bases unmatched to any gene: 5. CDR3 bases: TGTGCCAGCTCACGGACAGGTGTGAATACGCAGTATTTT. Protein sequence: CASSRTGVNTQYF.

The chain joins TRBV30 to TRBJ1-2, with D perhaps matching TRBD1 (6 bases). Trimming cost V 3 bases and J 4 bases, with 12 bases left between them. Germline CDR1 and CDR2: GTSNPN and SVGIG (reference sequence). This CDR3 comprises 13 residues. CDR3 nucleotides: TGTGCCTGGAGGCCAGGGGCCCTCTATGGCTACACCTTC. Translation: CAWRPGALYGYTF.